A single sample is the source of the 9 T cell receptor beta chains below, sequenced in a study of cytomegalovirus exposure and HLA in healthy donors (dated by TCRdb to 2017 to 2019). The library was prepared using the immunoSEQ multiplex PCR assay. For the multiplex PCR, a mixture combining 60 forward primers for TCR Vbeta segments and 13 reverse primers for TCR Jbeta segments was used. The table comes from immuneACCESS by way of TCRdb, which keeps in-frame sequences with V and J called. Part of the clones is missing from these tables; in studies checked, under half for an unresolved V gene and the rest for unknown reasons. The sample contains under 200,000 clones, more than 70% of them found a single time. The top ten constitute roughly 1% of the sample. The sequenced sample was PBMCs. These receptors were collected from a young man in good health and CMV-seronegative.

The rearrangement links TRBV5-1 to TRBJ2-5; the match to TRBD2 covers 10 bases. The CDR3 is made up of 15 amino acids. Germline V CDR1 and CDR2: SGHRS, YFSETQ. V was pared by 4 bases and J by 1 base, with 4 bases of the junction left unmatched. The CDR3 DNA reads TGCGCCAGCAGCGTTAGCGGGAGGCCCCAAGAGACCCAGTACTTC. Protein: CASSVSGRPQETQYF.

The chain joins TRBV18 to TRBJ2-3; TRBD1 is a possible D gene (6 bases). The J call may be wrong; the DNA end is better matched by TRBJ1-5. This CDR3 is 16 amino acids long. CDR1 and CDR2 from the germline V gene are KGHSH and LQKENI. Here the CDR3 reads CASSPLGLAGGPTQHF. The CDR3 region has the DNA TGTGCCAGCTCACCACTGGGACTAGCGGGGGGGCCCACGCAGCATTTT.

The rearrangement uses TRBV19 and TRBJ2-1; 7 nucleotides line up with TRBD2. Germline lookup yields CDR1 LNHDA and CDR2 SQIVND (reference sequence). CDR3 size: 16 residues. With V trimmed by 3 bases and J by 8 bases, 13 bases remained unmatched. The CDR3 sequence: CASSMIGGGVIHEQFF. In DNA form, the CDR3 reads TGTGCCAGTAGTATGATAGGTGGGGGGGTAATACATGAGCAGTTCTTC.

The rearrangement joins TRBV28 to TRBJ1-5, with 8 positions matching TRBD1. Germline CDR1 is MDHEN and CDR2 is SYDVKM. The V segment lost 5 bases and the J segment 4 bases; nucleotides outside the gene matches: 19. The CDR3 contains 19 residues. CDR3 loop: CASSIAGQVRIRVNQPQHF. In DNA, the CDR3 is TGTGCCAGCAGTATTGCGGGACAGGTAAGAATCAGGGTTAATCAGCCCCAGCATTTT.

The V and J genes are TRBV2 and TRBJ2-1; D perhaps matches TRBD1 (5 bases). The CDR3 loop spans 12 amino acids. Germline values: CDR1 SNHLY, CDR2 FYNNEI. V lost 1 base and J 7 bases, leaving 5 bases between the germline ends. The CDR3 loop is CASSEEGNEQFF. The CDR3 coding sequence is TGTGCCAGCAGTGAAGAGGGGAATGAGCAGTTCTTC. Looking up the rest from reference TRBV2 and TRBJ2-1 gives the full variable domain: EPEVTQTPSHQVTQMGQEVILRCVPISNHLYFYWYRQILGQKVEFLVSFYNNEISEKSEIFDDQFSVERPDGSNFTLKIRSTKLEDSAMYFCASSEEGNEQFFGPGTRLTVL.

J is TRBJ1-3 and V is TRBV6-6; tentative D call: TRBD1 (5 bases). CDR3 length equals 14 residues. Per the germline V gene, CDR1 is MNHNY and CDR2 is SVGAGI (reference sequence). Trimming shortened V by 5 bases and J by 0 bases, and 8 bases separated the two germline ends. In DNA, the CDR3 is TGTGCCAGCAGTGGGACTGGCTCTGGAAACACCATATATTTT. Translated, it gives CASSGTGSGNTIYF.

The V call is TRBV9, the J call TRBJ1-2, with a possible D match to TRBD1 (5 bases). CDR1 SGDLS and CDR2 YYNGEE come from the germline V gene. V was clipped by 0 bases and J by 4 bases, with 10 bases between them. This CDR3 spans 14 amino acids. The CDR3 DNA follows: TGTGCCAGCAGCGTAGGTCCAGGGATCTATGGCTACACCTTC. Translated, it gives CASSVGPGIYGYTF. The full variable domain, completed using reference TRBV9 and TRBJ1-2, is DSGVTQTPKHLITATGQRVTLRCSPRSGDLSVYWYQQSLDQGLQFLIQYYNGEERAKGNILERFSAQQFPDLHSELNLSSLELGDSALYFCASSVGPGIYGYTFGSGTRLTVV.

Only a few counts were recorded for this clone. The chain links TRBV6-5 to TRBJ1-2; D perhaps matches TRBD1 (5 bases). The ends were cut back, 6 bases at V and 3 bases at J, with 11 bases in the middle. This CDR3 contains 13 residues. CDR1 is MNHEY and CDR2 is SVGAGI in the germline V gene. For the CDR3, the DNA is TGTGCCAGCAGCCTCGACAGATACTATGGCTACACCTTC. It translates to CASSLDRYYGYTF.

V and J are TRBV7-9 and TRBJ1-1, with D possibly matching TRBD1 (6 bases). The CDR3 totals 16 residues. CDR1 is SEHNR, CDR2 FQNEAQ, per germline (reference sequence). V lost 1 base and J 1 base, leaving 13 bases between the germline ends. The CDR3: CASSLDRVSGNTEAFF. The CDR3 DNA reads TGTGCCAGCAGCTTAGACAGGGTTTCGGGGAACACTGAAGCTTTCTTT.